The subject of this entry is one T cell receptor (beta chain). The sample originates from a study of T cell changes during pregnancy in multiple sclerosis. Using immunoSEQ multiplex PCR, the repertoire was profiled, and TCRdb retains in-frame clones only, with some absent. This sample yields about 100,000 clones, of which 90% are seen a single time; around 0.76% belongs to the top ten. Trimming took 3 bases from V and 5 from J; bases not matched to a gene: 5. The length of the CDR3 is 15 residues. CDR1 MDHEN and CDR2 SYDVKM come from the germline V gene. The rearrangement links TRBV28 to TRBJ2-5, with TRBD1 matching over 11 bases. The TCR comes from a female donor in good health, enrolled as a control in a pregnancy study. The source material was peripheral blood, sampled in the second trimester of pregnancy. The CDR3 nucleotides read TGTGCCAGCAGTTTCCCCGGGACAGGGGGTGAGACCCAGTACTTC. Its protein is CASSFPGTGGETQYF.